One and the same sample provided the 18 T cell receptor beta chains below, sequenced in a study of blood T cell repertoires in COVID-19. Sequencing used immunoSEQ multiplex PCR; TCRdb keeps in-frame clones, though not all of them. The sample has roughly 230,000 clones; more than 75% are singletons. Sequences were obtained from peripheral blood. Receptor source: a man in his forties with acute or convalescent COVID-19.

The V call is TRBV6-5, the J call TRBJ2-5, with TRBD1 identical over 9 bases. V was pared by 8 bases and J by 2 bases, with 6 bases of the junction left unmatched. CDR1 and CDR2 (germline): MNHEY, SVGAGI. The CDR3 contains 14 residues. The CDR3 nucleotides are TGTGCCAGCGGCGTGGGACAGGGACAAGAGACCCAGTACTTC. Its protein product is CASGVGQGQETQYF.

This clone came up once. The chain employs TRBV11-2 and TRBJ2-7; 10 bases are a match to TRBD1. J was trimmed by 3 bases and V by 5 bases; bases with no gene match: 4. Germline assignment: CDR1 SGHAT and CDR2 FQNNGV. The CDR3 loop spans 14 amino acids. The CDR3 coding sequence is TGTGCCAGCAGCCTCCGGACAGGGGGCTACGAGCAGTACTTC. Translated: CASSLRTGGYEQYF.

The chain combines TRBV15 with TRBJ2-5; D not resolved. Deletions cut 0 bases from V and 5 bases from J, with 7 bases between. The germline gives CDR1 LNHNV, CDR2 YYDKDF (reference sequence). This CDR3 contains 13 residues. In DNA form, the CDR3 reads TGTGCCACCAGCAGAGACCCCCAGGAGACCCAGTACTTC. Translating gives CATSRDPQETQYF.

About this clone: As the CDR3 is not closed by the conserved phenylalanine or tryptophan, this likely results from a read error. The chain carries TRBV27 and TRBJ1-6; D is unclear. Trimming left V 3 bases short and J 6 bases short, with 6 bases between. Germline values: CDR1 MNHEY, CDR2 SMNVEV (reference sequence). The CDR3 is 13 residues long. CDR3 sequence reads: CASSLQINSPLHL. DNA for the CDR3: TGTGCCAGCAGTTTGCAGATTAATTCACCCCTCCACCTT.

The chain combines TRBV5-1 with TRBJ2-3, with 8 positions matching TRBD2. V shed 6 bases, J shed 5 bases, and the junction held 11 bases outside the gene matches. The CDR3 runs to 15 residues. Germline assignment: CDR1 SGHRS and CDR2 YFSETQ. The CDR3 DNA reads TGCGCCAGCACCCCCCCGAACGGGGGGGGAGATACGCAGTATTTT. Its translation: CASTPPNGGGDTQYF. Using reference TRBV5-1 and TRBJ2-3 for the parts outside the CDR3, the full variable domain is KAGVTQTPRYLIKTRGQQVTLSCSPISGHRSVSWYQQTPGQGLQFLFEYFSETQRNKGNFPGRFSGRQFSNSRSEMNVSTLELGDSALYLCASTPPNGGGDTQYFGPGTRLTVL.

Only a few counts were recorded for this clone. V and J are TRBV19 and TRBJ1-2; the match to TRBD1 covers 10 bases. CDR3 length: 13 amino acids. Losses at the gene ends were 10 bases for V and 2 bases for J; bases not matched to a gene: 4. The germline V gene encodes CDR1 LNHDA and CDR2 SQIVND (reference sequence). This CDR3 is CATRDRGNYGYTF. Written as DNA, the CDR3 is TGTGCCACCCGGGACAGGGGAAACTATGGCTACACCTTC.

V and J are TRBV15 and TRBJ2-6, with D uncertain. V lost 0 bases, J lost 1 base, and 16 bases lay in between. The CDR3 extends over 19 amino acids. Germline V CDR1 and CDR2: LNHNV, YYDKDF (reference sequence). The DNA for the CDR3 is TGTGCCACCAGCAGAGATCAGACATCCAGCTCGTCTGGGGCCAACGTCCTGACTTTC. Translating gives CATSRDQTSSSSGANVLTF.

This clone was detected once. V gene TRBV7-9 combines with J gene TRBJ1-3; D possibly corresponds to TRBD1 (6 bases). Between the trimmed V and J ends, which lost 3 bases and 4 bases, there was a span of 13 bases. CDR3 length equals 15 residues. Germline loops: CDR1 SEHNR, CDR2 FQNEAQ (reference sequence). In DNA form, the CDR3 reads TGTGCCAGCAGCTTCACAGGGCTAGGCGGAAACACCATATATTTT. Translation: CASSFTGLGGNTIYF.

The chain employs TRBV19 and TRBJ2-2; 7 bases map to TRBD2. V was clipped by 0 bases and J by 7 bases; unmatched bases: 5. Germline V gene data show CDR1 as LNHDA and CDR2 as SQIVND (reference sequence). The CDR3 has 15 residues. CDR3 in amino acids: CASSIDSGWVGELFF. Written as DNA, the CDR3 is TGTGCCAGTAGTATAGATAGCGGGTGGGTCGGGGAGCTGTTTTTT.

The chain combines TRBV19 with TRBJ2-5; tentative D call: TRBD2 (6 bases). Germline lookup yields CDR1 LNHDA and CDR2 SQIVND (reference sequence). The CDR3 has 14 residues. The V end lost 6 bases, the J end lost 5 bases, and 16 bases lay between the germline ends. CDR3 in DNA: TGTGCCAGTAGCCAACTCAACCGGGGGGAGACCCAGTACTTC. Encoded protein: CASSQLNRGETQYF.

V gene TRBV5-6 combines with J gene TRBJ2-3, with unresolved D. V gave up 4 bases and J gave up 0 bases, with 6 bases separating them. Germline V gene data show CDR1 as SGHDT and CDR2 as YYEEEE. The CDR3 is 13 residues long. In nucleotides, the CDR3 is TGTGCCAGCAGCCGAGCGAGCACAGATACGCAGTATTTT. Its translation is CASSRASTDTQYF.

The chain carries TRBV14 and TRBJ2-2; TRBD1 matches at 7 bases. V lost 5 bases to trimming and J lost 5 bases; unmatched junction nucleotides: 11. The CDR3 totals 16 residues. The germline CDR1 and CDR2 sequences are SGHDN and FVKESK. For the CDR3, the DNA is TGTGCCAGCAGCTCACAGGGGTTTGAGGGAACCGGGGAGCTGTTTTTT. It specifies CASSSQGFEGTGELFF.

The chain carries TRBV7-3 and TRBJ2-7, with 11 positions matching TRBD1. The CDR3 has 13 residues. Trimming at V came to 8 bases and at J to 3 bases, leaving 3 bases not matched to a gene. Per the germline V gene, CDR1 is SGHTA and CDR2 is FQGTGA. The CDR3 DNA sequence: TGTGCCAGCGGGACAGGGGGAGGCTACGAGCAGTACTTC. As protein: CASGTGGGYEQYF.

This chain links TRBV7-2 with TRBJ1-5; D is perhaps TRBD1 (5 bases). Trimming pared 3 bases from V and 4 bases from J, leaving 13 bases between. CDR1 is SGHTA and CDR2 is FQGNSA in the germline V gene. The CDR3 length is 15 residues. CDR3 sequence (DNA): TGTGCCAGCAGCTTTGCGGTAGACAGAAATCAGCCCCAGCATTTT. Translation gives CASSFAVDRNQPQHF.

This chain connects TRBV19 to TRBJ2-1, with 8 bases that match TRBD1. J gave up 5 bases and V 1 base, and 4 bases lay outside the gene matches. Germline V gene data show CDR1 as LNHDA and CDR2 as SQIVND (reference sequence). This CDR3 spans 15 amino acids. CDR3 DNA sequence: TGTGCCAGTAGTATAGTGGGACAGGCCAACAATGAGCAGTTCTTC. Residues: CASSIVGQANNEQFF.

The rearrangement uses TRBV5-1 and TRBJ1-1, with TRBD1 matching over 7 bases. Per the germline V gene, CDR1 is SGHRS and CDR2 is YFSETQ. V was pared by 6 bases and J by 1 base, with 15 bases of the junction left unmatched. The CDR3 spans 17 residues. The CDR3 protein is CASNDRQGPTKNTEAFF. Written as DNA, the CDR3 is TGCGCCAGCAACGACCGACAGGGACCCACGAAGAACACTGAAGCTTTCTTT.

This clone was seen a single time. The chain carries TRBV2 and TRBJ2-5; TRBD2 matches 9 bases. There are 15 residues in the CDR3. J lost 5 bases, V lost 6 bases, and 10 bases had no gene match. CDR1 is SNHLY and CDR2 is FYNNEI in the germline V gene. CDR3 protein: CASSELRTSAETQYF. DNA of the CDR3: TGTGCCAGCAGCGAATTGAGGACTAGCGCGGAGACCCAGTACTTC.

The rearrangement joins TRBV4-1 to TRBJ1-1; a possible D gene is TRBD1 (6 bases). The V end was cut by 0 bases, the J end by 6 bases, with 17 bases between. CDR3 length: 16 residues. From germline, CDR1 is MGHRA and CDR2 YSYEKL. CDR3 loop: CASSQELYTGSPEAFF. The CDR3 DNA follows: TGCGCCAGCAGCCAAGAACTTTATACAGGGAGCCCTGAAGCTTTCTTT.